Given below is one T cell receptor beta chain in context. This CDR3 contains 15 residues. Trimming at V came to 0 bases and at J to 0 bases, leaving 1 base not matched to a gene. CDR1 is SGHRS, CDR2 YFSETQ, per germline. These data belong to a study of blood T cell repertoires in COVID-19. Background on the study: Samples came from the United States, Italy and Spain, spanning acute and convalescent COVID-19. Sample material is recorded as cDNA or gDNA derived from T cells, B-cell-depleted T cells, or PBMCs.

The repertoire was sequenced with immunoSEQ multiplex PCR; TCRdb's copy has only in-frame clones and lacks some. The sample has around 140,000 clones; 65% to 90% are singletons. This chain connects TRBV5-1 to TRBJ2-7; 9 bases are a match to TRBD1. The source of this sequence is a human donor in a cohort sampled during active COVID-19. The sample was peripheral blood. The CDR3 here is CASSLGTGVSYEQYF. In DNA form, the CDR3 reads TGCGCCAGCAGCTTGGGGACAGGGGTCTCCTACGAGCAGTACTTC.